What follows are 24 T cell receptor beta chains derived from one specimen sequenced in a study of blood T cell repertoires in COVID-19. Sequencing used immunoSEQ multiplex PCR; TCRdb keeps in-frame clones, though not all of them. This table holds about 430,000 clones, roughly 90% found once. Sequences were obtained from PBMCs or T cells enriched from blood (not recorded which). These receptors all come from a woman aged 25-40 years with acute COVID-19.

CDR3 amino acids: CASSLEGQRHYGYTF. Written as DNA, the CDR3 is TGCGCCAGCAGCTTGGAGGGGCAGAGACACTATGGCTACACCTTC. The J gene is TRBJ1-2, the V gene TRBV5-1; TRBD1 might be the D (5 bases). The length of the CDR3 is 15 residues. Deletions cut 0 bases from V and 3 bases from J, with 12 bases between. Germline-derived CDR1 and CDR2 are SGHRS and YFSETQ.

V and J are TRBV10-2 and TRBJ2-7; D is undetermined. The CDR3 runs 10 residues. Trimming pared 2 bases from V and 9 bases from J, leaving 5 bases between. CDR1 is WSHSY and CDR2 is SAAADI in the germline V gene. CDR3 nucleotide sequence: TGCGCCAGCAGTGAGCATGTGCAGTACTTC. Its protein is CASSEHVQYF.

V usage is TRBV6-6 and J usage is TRBJ2-7; tentatively, D is TRBD2 (6 bases). The V gene's germline CDR1 is MNHNY and CDR2 SVGAGI (reference sequence). This CDR3 spans 13 amino acids. V shed 10 bases and J shed 5 bases, with 18 bases lying between them. CDR3 region: CATSGGDPHEQYF. CDR3 sequence (DNA): TGTGCCACCTCAGGCGGGGATCCCCACGAGCAGTACTTC.

The J gene is TRBJ2-1, the V gene TRBV12-5, with TRBD1 matching over 10 bases. The CDR3 totals 15 residues. CDR1 LGHNT and CDR2 FRNRAP come from the germline V gene. The trim removed 7 bases at V and 3 bases at J, leaving 6 bases unmatched. CDR3 region: CASVMDRGSYNEQFF. The CDR3 DNA reads as TGTGCTAGTGTCATGGACAGGGGGAGCTACAATGAGCAGTTCTTC.

This clone showed up many times. The chain links TRBV27 to TRBJ1-5, with D unresolved. V shed 5 bases and J shed 0 bases, with 8 bases lying between them. The CDR3 contains 14 residues. Germline V lookup: CDR1 MNHEY, CDR2 SMNVEV (reference sequence). The chain's CDR3 is CASSAHNSNQPQHF. CDR3 in DNA: TGTGCCAGCAGTGCCCACAATAGCAATCAGCCCCAGCATTTT.

The V and J genes are TRBV11-2 and TRBJ1-5, with D possibly TRBD1 on 5 matching bases. The V end was cut by 6 bases, the J end by 1 base, with 13 bases between. Germline CDR1 reads SGHAT; CDR2 reads FQNNGV. The CDR3 extends over 15 amino acids. CDR3 DNA: TGTGCCAGCAGTTTTGGGGGGGAGAGCAATCAGCCCCAGCATTTT. Translating gives CASSFGGESNQPQHF.

The chain combines TRBV28 with TRBJ1-2; tentative D call: TRBD1 (5 bases). The CDR3 consists of 14 residues. V dropped 8 bases and J dropped 2 bases, with 15 bases sitting between them. The germline V gene has CDR1 MDHEN and CDR2 SYDVKM. The CDR3 DNA reads TGTGCCAGCGGTGGGGGGTTCTTGAACTATGGCTACACCTTC. Protein: CASGGGFLNYGYTF.

The rearrangement joins TRBV11-3 to TRBJ1-1; unclear D gene. Germline V CDR1 and CDR2: SGHNT, YENEEA. V was trimmed by 1 base and J by 7 bases, leaving 10 bases between them. This CDR3 has 13 amino acids. CDR3 sequence: CASSLGAENEAFF. CDR3 DNA: TGTGCCAGCAGCTTAGGGGCCGAGAATGAAGCTTTCTTT.

The chain links TRBV18 to TRBJ1-1; no reliable D call. CDR1 is KGHSH and CDR2 is LQKENI in the germline V gene. The CDR3 runs to 13 residues. The V end lost 1 base, the J end lost 10 bases, and 13 bases lay between the germline ends. DNA for the CDR3: TGTGCCAGCTCACCACTTGTCTCGCCGGGAGCTTTCTTT. This translates into CASSPLVSPGAFF.

This chain uses TRBV19 with TRBJ1-6; D call uncertain. Germline CDR1 LNHDA, CDR2 SQIVND (reference sequence). Deletions cut 8 bases from V and 0 bases from J, with 8 bases between. The CDR3 has 14 amino acids. In DNA form, the CDR3 reads TGTGCCAGTGGGAGCAGCTCCTATAATTCACCCCTCCACTTT. It is translated as CASGSSSYNSPLHF.

The rearrangement links TRBV9 to TRBJ2-7; D perhaps matches TRBD1 (6 bases). Germline V gene data show CDR1 as SGDLS and CDR2 as YYNGEE. Trimming shortened V by 4 bases and J by 0 bases, and 11 bases separated the two germline ends. CDR3 size: 14 residues. In DNA form, the CDR3 reads TGTGCCAGCAGCCTAGGGACAATCTCCTACGAGCAGTACTTC. Translation gives CASSLGTISYEQYF.

V gene TRBV9 combines with J gene TRBJ2-7, with 7 bases that match TRBD1. Germline values: CDR1 SGDLS, CDR2 YYNGEE. The CDR3 length is 17 residues. V gave up 4 bases and J gave up 1 base; unmatched junction bases: 14. CDR3 amino acids: CASSFSPGQIDSYEQYF. CDR3 DNA sequence: TGTGCCAGCAGCTTCTCACCGGGACAGATCGATTCCTACGAGCAGTACTTC.

This clone was counted between two and nine times. The genes are TRBV2 and TRBJ2-3; no firm D call. CDR1 and CDR2 from the germline V gene are SNHLY and FYNNEI. The CDR3 contains 15 residues. V dropped 5 bases and J dropped 3 bases, with 15 bases sitting between them. As DNA, the CDR3 is TGTGCCAGCAGTCTATTCCTGAGACTTACAGATACGCAGTATTTT. This gives the protein CASSLFLRLTDTQYF. Using reference TRBV2 and TRBJ2-3 for the parts outside the CDR3, the full variable domain is EPEVTQTPSHQVTQMGQEVILRCVPISNHLYFYWYRQILGQKVEFLVSFYNNEISEKSEIFDDQFSVERPDGSNFTLKIRSTKLEDSAMYFCASSLFLRLTDTQYFGPGTRLTVL.

V gene TRBV29-1 combines with J gene TRBJ2-7; 10 positions match TRBD2. Trimming took 1 base from V and 0 from J; bases not matched to a gene: 6. The V gene's germline CDR1 is SQVTM and CDR2 ANQGSEA. The CDR3 length is 16 residues. The CDR3 here is CSVEVQRGGSSYEQYF. In nucleotides, the CDR3 is TGCAGCGTTGAAGTCCAGCGGGGGGGGAGCTCCTACGAGCAGTACTTC.

This chain links TRBV7-2 with TRBJ1-2; TRBD1 matches at 7 bases. The CDR3 totals 15 residues. Germline-derived CDR1 and CDR2 are SGHTA and FQGNSA. With V trimmed by 5 bases and J by 8 bases, 14 bases remained unmatched. The CDR3 spells CASSRIITKGAGYTF. CDR3 DNA sequence: TGTGCCAGCAGCCGGATTATAACTAAGGGGGCCGGCTACACCTTC.

J is TRBJ2-1 and V is TRBV2, with 8 bases identical to TRBD2. The J segment lost 2 bases and the V segment lost 4 bases, leaving 13 bases of the junction unmatched. The CDR3 totals 18 residues. Germline V CDR1 and CDR2: SNHLY, FYNNEI. The CDR3 nucleotides read TGTGCCAGCAGTGCCTTTGGCGGGGGGCCAACCACCTACAATGAGCAGTTCTTC. The encoded protein is CASSAFGGGPTTYNEQFF. Full variable domain (rest looked up from reference TRBV2 and TRBJ2-1): EPEVTQTPSHQVTQMGQEVILRCVPISNHLYFYWYRQILGQKVEFLVSFYNNEISEKSEIFDDQFSVERPDGSNFTLKIRSTKLEDSAMYFCASSAFGGGPTTYNEQFFGPGTRLTVL.

V gene TRBV27 combines with J gene TRBJ2-3; no clear D. The CDR3 runs to 15 residues. Trimming removed 0 bases at V and 1 base at J, with 8 bases between. CDR1 is MNHEY, CDR2 SMNVEV, per germline (reference sequence). The CDR3 loop is CASSLSAIGTDTQYF. CDR3 DNA: TGTGCCAGCAGTTTATCCGCTATCGGCACAGATACGCAGTATTTT.

The V gene is TRBV5-1, the J gene TRBJ1-4; 9 nucleotides line up with TRBD1. CDR1 is SGHRS, CDR2 YFSETQ, per germline. This CDR3 is 16 amino acids long. J was trimmed by 5 bases and V by 0 bases; bases with no gene match: 5. This CDR3 reads CASSLALDRGNEKLFF. The CDR3 DNA reads as TGCGCCAGCAGCTTGGCCCTGGACAGGGGCAATGAAAAACTGTTTTTT.

The J gene is TRBJ2-6, the V gene TRBV27, with 9 positions matching TRBD1. V dropped 4 bases and J dropped 2; count of bases not matched to a gene: 12. Germline V lookup: CDR1 MNHEY, CDR2 SMNVEV (reference sequence). The CDR3 sequence is 19 residues long. The CDR3 DNA is TGTGCCAGCAGTTCATCCCCCGGGACAGGGATTACTGGGGCCAACGTCCTGACTTTC. Amino acids: CASSSSPGTGITGANVLTF.

V gene TRBV18 combines with J gene TRBJ1-2, with TRBD1 matching over 7 bases. This CDR3 is built from 15 residues. The germline CDR1 and CDR2 sequences are KGHSH and LQKENI. The V gene end was trimmed by 2 bases and the J gene end by 8 bases; junction bases not matched to a gene: 11. The DNA for the CDR3 is TGTGCCAGCTCACCAACCAGGGGGGCGATAGGCGGCTACACCTTC. Its translation: CASSPTRGAIGGYTF.

This clone was observed once. The gene calls are TRBV30 and TRBJ2-3; D perhaps matches TRBD2 (6 bases). This CDR3 spans 13 amino acids. The germline CDR1 and CDR2 sequences are GTSNPN and SVGIG (reference sequence). Trimming stripped 1 base from V and 8 bases from J, with 13 bases between. The CDR3 protein is CAWSDLLAGTQYF. For the CDR3, the DNA is TGTGCCTGGAGTGATCTACTAGCAGGTACGCAGTATTTT.

The chain has TRBV10-3 and TRBJ2-4; TRBD2 aligns across 7 bases. CDR3 length equals 13 residues. From germline, CDR1 is ENHRY and CDR2 SYGVKD. The V and J ends lost 8 bases and 9 bases, in that order; junction bases with no gene match: 10. The CDR3 protein is CAIRGVGKFIQYF. The CDR3 nucleotides read TGTGCCATCCGGGGGGTAGGGAAATTCATTCAGTACTTC.

The J gene is TRBJ2-2, the V gene TRBV7-9, with 7 bases lining up with TRBD1. CDR1 and CDR2 (germline): SEHNR, FQNEAQ (reference sequence). The V segment lost 5 bases and the J segment 2 bases; nucleotides outside the gene matches: 2. The length of the CDR3 is 14 residues. For the CDR3, the DNA is TGTGCCAGCAGCGGGACAGTAAACACCGGGGAGCTGTTTTTT. This encodes CASSGTVNTGELFF.

The chain is built from TRBV27 and TRBJ1-6, with 7 bases identical to TRBD1. V lost 5 bases to trimming and J lost 8 bases; unmatched junction nucleotides: 9. CDR1 and CDR2 (germline): MNHEY, SMNVEV (reference sequence). The CDR3 runs 15 residues. CDR3 residues: CASSGIRQGDSPLHF. CDR3 nucleotides: TGTGCCAGCAGTGGGATTAGACAGGGTGATTCACCCCTCCACTTT.